This T cell receptor (beta chain) was identified during a study of blood T cell repertoires in COVID-19. Germline lookup yields CDR1 SGHKS and CDR2 YYEKEE (reference sequence). The CDR3 extends over 13 amino acids. After removal of 0 bases from V and 7 bases from J, the junction contained 2 bases not matched to a gene. Per the study methods: Cell counts per sample came from amplifying reference gene primers. The assay was immunoSEQ multiplex PCR, and TCRdb's table has in-frame clones only and misses some. V, J and clone size derive from that table, while D and trimming were established from the DNA sequence. The sample has 200,000 to 300,000 clones, 85% to 90% seen once.

This TCR came from a woman in her thirties or forties with acute or convalescent COVID-19. The sequenced sample consisted of peripheral blood. The rearrangement uses TRBV5-5 and TRBJ1-2; 8 positions agree with TRBD1. Written as DNA, the CDR3 is TGTGCCAGCAGCTTGGGCCAGGGGGCTGGCTACACCTTC. This encodes CASSLGQGAGYTF.